The rows below give T cell receptor beta chains drawn from one sample of a study of control samples from healthy donors and cancer patients. The repertoire was sequenced with immunoSEQ multiplex PCR; TCRdb's copy has only in-frame clones and lacks some. The data show some 130,000 clones, with about 90% seen just once and approximately 2.2% held by the top ten. Sequences were obtained from blood. These receptors came from a woman aged 45 to 65 in good health. Each CDR3 is given with its conserved first and last residue. A D gene is named only where the DNA matches it firmly. Only some rows state a clone size, as once, few, many or a class for expanded clones.

J gene | clone size | D gene | V gene | CDR3 DNA | CDR3 protein
TRBJ2-7 | NA | TRBD1 | TRBV10-2 | TGCGCCAGCAAAGGGGACAGTAAGCAGTACTTC | CASKGDSKQYF
TRBJ1-1 | NA | NA | TRBV19 | TGTGCCAGTAGTATTGGGGGCGCGGGCACTGAAGCTTTCTTT | CASSIGGAGTEAFF
TRBJ1-4 | NA | NA | TRBV29-1 | TGCAGCGTTGGGACACCCGAAAAACTGTTTTTT | CSVGTPEKLFF
TRBJ2-1 | NA | NA | TRBV10-3 | TGTGCCATCAGTGAGGTGTACAATGAGCAGTTCTTC | CAISEVYNEQFF
TRBJ1-1 | NA | TRBD1 | TRBV6-4 | TGTGCCAGCAGTGTGCCAGACAGGGGTCCCAGCACTGAAGCTTTCTTT | CASSVPDRGPSTEAFF
TRBJ2-7 | few | NA | TRBV29-1 | TGCAGCCATACCCGGGGGCGCGAGCAGTACTTC | CSHTRGREQYF
TRBJ2-2 | NA | TRBD1 | TRBV6-5 | TGTGCCAGCAGTTTAACAGGGGGCACCGGGGAGCTGTTTTTT | CASSLTGGTGELFF
TRBJ2-1 | NA | TRBD1 | TRBV24-1 | TGTGCCACCAGTGACCGGACCGCCAGACAGGGAACCAATGAGCAGTTCTTC | CATSDRTARQGTNEQFF
TRBJ1-2 | NA | NA | TRBV6-5 | TGTGCCAGCACCCGGGGCAATAACTATGGCTACACCTTC | CASTRGNNYGYTF
TRBJ1-2 | NA | NA | TRBV28 | TGTGCCAGCAGTTTGACCGGGACGGTTGGCTACACCTTC | CASSLTGTVGYTF
TRBJ1-2 | NA | TRBD1 | TRBV24-1 | TGTGCCACACAGGGGTATAACTCCGCCGGCTACACCTTC | CATQGYNSAGYTF
TRBJ2-1 | NA | TRBD2 | TRBV28 | TGTGCCAGCAGCAGCGGGAGCCATGAGCAGTTCTTC | CASSSGSHEQFF
TRBJ1-2 | NA | NA | TRBV6-5 | TGTGCCAGCAAACAAACCGGGTTCTATGGCTACACCTTC | CASKQTGFYGYTF
TRBJ1-2 | once | NA | TRBV15 | TGTGCCACCAGCAGAGAGGGGACAAAGAACTATGGCTACACCTTC | CATSREGTKNYGYTF
TRBJ1-3 | NA | NA | TRBV19 | TGTGCCAGTCTAAGTGGCGGCTCTGGAAACACCATATATTTT | CASLSGGSGNTIYF
TRBJ1-2 | NA | NA | TRBV7-9 | TGTGCCAGCAGCTTAGCAGGGAATGGCTACACCTTC | CASSLAGNGYTF
TRBJ1-1 | NA | TRBD1 | TRBV11-2 | TGTGCCAGCAGCTGGGGACAGGGGAACACTGAAGCTTTCTTT | CASSWGQGNTEAFF
TRBJ1-1 | NA | NA | TRBV6-6 | TGTGCCAGCGGCGGGGACGTATTGAACACTGAAGCTTTCTTT | CASGGDVLNTEAFF
TRBJ1-5 | NA | NA | TRBV4-1 | TGCGCCAGCAGCCAGCAGGGTGGCCCTAGCAATCAGCCCCAGCATTTT | CASSQQGGPSNQPQHF
TRBJ2-2 | NA | NA | TRBV30 | TGTGCCTGGGGGGGGCTCGGGGAGCTGTTTTTT | CAWGGLGELFF
TRBJ2-2 | NA | NA | TRBV18 | TGTGCCAGCTCACCACGGTATGACACCGGGGAGCTGTTTTTT | CASSPRYDTGELFF
TRBJ2-1 | NA | TRBD2 | TRBV5-1 | TGCGCCAGCAGCTCAAATAGGACTAGCGGGAGGGCCCTTCTTCGGGAGCAGTTCTTC | CASSSNRTSGRALLREQFF
TRBJ2-5 | NA | NA | TRBV28 | TGTGCCAGCAGTTTATCCGTTTCGGGCCAGTACTTC | CASSLSVSGQYF
TRBJ1-1 | NA | NA | TRBV29-1 | TGCAGCGTTGGGTCCAAAACGTCCGCTGAAGCTTTCTTT | CSVGSKTSAEAFF
TRBJ2-3 | NA | NA | TRBV5-6 | TGTGCCAGCAGCCCAGGACAGTTTAGCACAGATACGCAGTATTTT | CASSPGQFSTDTQYF
TRBJ2-1 | once | TRBD2 | TRBV28 | TGTGCCAACAGTTGGATAAGGACTAGCGGATACAATGAGCAGTTCTTC | CANSWIRTSGYNEQFF
TRBJ1-6 | NA | TRBD1 | TRBV2 | TGTGCCGTCAGACAGGGGGTCGGCTCACCCCTCCACTTT | CAVRQGVGSPLHF
TRBJ1-5 | NA | NA | TRBV7-9 | TGTGCCAGCAGCCAAGAGGGGGTGCCCCAGCATTTT | CASSQEGVPQHF
TRBJ2-1 | NA | NA | TRBV30 | TGTGCCTATGCCACCACCAATGAGCAGTTCTTC | CAYATTNEQFF
TRBJ1-1 | NA | NA | TRBV5-1 | TGCGCCAGCAGCTCGGCCCCCGGGGGCACTGAAGCTTTCTTT | CASSSAPGGTEAFF
TRBJ1-5 | NA | NA | TRBV11-2 | TGTGCCAGCAGCTTAGCCCCAGGGGAGGTCAATCAGCCCCAGCATTTT | CASSLAPGEVNQPQHF
TRBJ1-6 | NA | NA | TRBV7-9 | TGTGCCAGCAGCCTAACAGGATCTAATTCACCCCTCCACTTT | CASSLTGSNSPLHF
TRBJ2-3 | NA | NA | TRBV24-1 | TGTGCCACCAGTCGGGACTTCACAGATACGCAGTATTTT | CATSRDFTDTQYF